These T cell receptor beta chains were read from a single sample in a study of cytomegalovirus exposure and HLA in healthy donors. TCRdb's copy holds only in-frame clones and misses some; the assay was immunoSEQ multiplex PCR. The profile shows under 150,000 clones, over 60% of them singletons. Material for sequencing was PBMCs. The receptors come from a human donor in good health. Both conserved end residues are part of each CDR3. Fields, in order: CDR3 DNA, CDR3 protein, J gene, clone size, CDR3 length, D gene, V gene. A D gene is named only where the DNA matches it firmly. The size of a clone is reported for some rows only, either as once, few or many, or as a class for expanded clones.

TGTTCCAGCAGCTCCCGGACAGCTCCAAATCAGCCCCAGCATTTT,CSSSSRTAPNQPQHF,TRBJ1-5,-,15,-,TRBV7-9
TGTGCCAGTAGATCAGCGCTAACCCTCGGGGAGCAGTTCTTC,CASRSALTLGEQFF,TRBJ2-1,-,14,-,TRBV19
TGTGCCAGCAGTGATCGGACTAGCGGGGGACCTTACCAAGAGACCCAGTACTTC,CASSDRTSGGPYQETQYF,TRBJ2-5,-,18,TRBD2,TRBV6-1
TGTGCCAGCTCACCACCAAGGCCGGGAGTAGCGCAAGAGACCCAGTACTTC,CASSPPRPGVAQETQYF,TRBJ2-5,-,17,-,TRBV18
TGTTCCAGCAGCTTAGAATTAGGGGATGGCTACACCTTC,CSSSLELGDGYTF,TRBJ1-2,-,13,-,TRBV7-9
TGCGCCAGCAGCCAAGAGAGGGAAAAACTGTTTTTT,CASSQEREKLFF,TRBJ1-4,-,12,-,TRBV4-3
TGTGCCAGCAGCTTTCCCCCGGGGGGGGCGTTCGAGCAGTACTTC,CASSFPPGGAFEQYF,TRBJ2-7,-,15,TRBD2,TRBV7-8
TGCAGCGTTGAAGAAAAGGGACAGGGATCGTCGGGCTACACCTTC,CSVEEKGQGSSGYTF,TRBJ1-2,few,15,TRBD1,TRBV29-1
TGTGCCAGCAGTCTCCCGGGACAGGGGGCGAGCACAGATACGCAGTATTTT,CASSLPGQGASTDTQYF,TRBJ2-3,-,17,TRBD1,TRBV28
TGTGCCAGCAGCCAGCATCTTCCGCGGGGCCTAGGAGATACGCAGTATTTT,CASSQHLPRGLGDTQYF,TRBJ2-3,-,17,-,TRBV4-2
TGTGCCAGCAGCTCCGGGGGGGTCCAAGAGACCCAGTACTTC,CASSSGGVQETQYF,TRBJ2-5,once,14,TRBD2,TRBV5-4
TGTGCCAGCAGCTTGGGATCTCAGGGGGTCTACGAGCAGTACTTC,CASSLGSQGVYEQYF,TRBJ2-7,-,15,TRBD1,TRBV6-5
TGCGCCAGCACCCCGGCCGGGCGGGAGTACACAGATACGCAGTATTTT,CASTPAGREYTDTQYF,TRBJ2-3,once,16,TRBD2,TRBV5-1
TGCGCCAGCAGCCAAGATCCCGGACTAGCGGGGGGTAGGGATACGCAGTATTTT,CASSQDPGLAGGRDTQYF,TRBJ2-3,few,18,TRBD2,TRBV4-3
TGTGCCACCAGCAGAGATATGAGGGCGGGACAGGGTGCCTACGAGCAGTACTTC,CATSRDMRAGQGAYEQYF,TRBJ2-7,-,18,TRBD1,TRBV15
TGTGCCATCAGTGCCCAGCGGGGGATTGATACGCAGTATTTT,CAISAQRGIDTQYF,TRBJ2-3,-,14,TRBD2,TRBV10-3
TGTGCCAGCAGCGTAGGTCCAGGCGGGAGCACAGATACGCAGTATTTT,CASSVGPGGSTDTQYF,TRBJ2-3,-,16,-,TRBV9
TGTGCCAGCTCACCCAAGGACAAGTCCACCGGGGAGCTGTTTTTT,CASSPKDKSTGELFF,TRBJ2-2,-,15,-,TRBV18
TGTGCCAGCAGCTCCGGGGGTCCGGACCCGCATTACGAGCAGTACTTC,CASSSGGPDPHYEQYF,TRBJ2-7,-,16,-,TRBV21-1
TGCGCCAGCAGCCGAGGGACTATCCTAGCCAAAAACATTCAGTACTTC,CASSRGTILAKNIQYF,TRBJ2-4,-,16,TRBD2,TRBV5-1
TGTGCCAGCAGTTTGGACGGGGGGGCCCTCCACTTT,CASSLDGGALHF,TRBJ1-6,once,12,-,TRBV7-2
TGTGCCAGCAACTTGGGGGGACAGGTTAACACCGGGGAGCTGTTTTTT,CASNLGGQVNTGELFF,TRBJ2-2,-,16,TRBD1,TRBV5-4
TGTGCCACCAGCAGAGATCAAGGGGGATTGGGCTATGGCTACACCTTC,CATSRDQGGLGYGYTF,TRBJ1-2,-,16,-,TRBV15
TGCGCCAGCAGCTTGGTTGAAGGGGGCGCTTCTAGCACAGATACGCAGTATTTT,CASSLVEGGASSTDTQYF,TRBJ2-3,-,18,TRBD1,TRBV5-1
TGCGCCAGCAAAGATGGGACAGGGTTCGTCTACGAGCAGTACTTC,CASKDGTGFVYEQYF,TRBJ2-7,-,15,TRBD1,TRBV4-1
TGCGCCAGCTGGTGGGACAGGGAGAATGAGCAGTTCTTC,CASWWDRENEQFF,TRBJ2-1,-,13,TRBD1,TRBV5-1
TGTGCCAGCAGCCGGGGTGGGGAGGAGACCCAGTACTTC,CASSRGGEETQYF,TRBJ2-5,-,13,-,TRBV28
TGTGCCAGCAGTTTGACAGTTTATAGCAATCAGCCCCAGCATTTT,CASSLTVYSNQPQHF,TRBJ1-5,-,15,-,TRBV6-5